The 12 T cell receptor beta chains below all came from one sample that was sequenced in a study of T cell changes during pregnancy in multiple sclerosis. Only in-frame clones appear in the TCRdb table, and some are missing; sequencing was by immunoSEQ multiplex PCR. The sample records roughly 70,000 clones, approximately 91% being singletons. The sequenced sample was peripheral blood, obtained in the first trimester of pregnancy. These receptors all come from a female donor with multiple sclerosis, enrolled in a pregnancy study.

The genes are TRBV19 and TRBJ2-1; 11 nucleotides align to TRBD2. Germline V gives CDR1 LNHDA, CDR2 SQIVND (reference sequence). There are 15 residues in the CDR3. The ends lost 6 bases at V and 2 bases at J; junction bases unmatched: 3. The CDR3 region is CASSPTSGAYNEQFF. The CDR3 nucleotides are TGTGCCAGTAGCCCGACTAGCGGGGCCTACAATGAGCAGTTCTTC.

The CDR3 here is CASSIGQGTPSETQYF. In DNA, the CDR3 is TGTGCCAGTAGTATAGGGCAGGGGACCCCTTCGGAGACCCAGTACTTC. This chain joins TRBV19 and TRBJ2-5; D is possibly TRBD1 (6 bases). CDR1 is LNHDA, CDR2 SQIVND, per germline (reference sequence). The CDR3 is made up of 16 amino acids. V was pared by 1 base and J by 5 bases, with 17 bases between.

This clone was picked up one time. The J gene is TRBJ2-2, the V gene TRBV11-3, with D unresolved. This CDR3 spans 15 amino acids. The germline CDR1 and CDR2 sequences are SGHNT and YENEEA. Trimming pared 0 bases from V and 1 base from J, leaving 6 bases between. For the CDR3, the DNA is TGTGCCAGCAGCTTAGACACTGGGAACACCGGGGAGCTGTTTTTT. It yields the protein CASSLDTGNTGELFF.

This clone occurred a few times. The V and J genes are TRBV5-6 and TRBJ2-7, with D possibly TRBD2 on 5 matching bases. V was cut by 1 base and J by 1 base, with 9 bases left in between. The CDR3 runs 14 residues. Germline V CDR1 and CDR2: SGHDT, YYEEEE. The DNA of the CDR3 is TGTGCCAGCAGCTTGTTAGAGGGTTCCTACGAGCAGTACTTC. Its translation: CASSLLEGSYEQYF.

V gene TRBV6-4 combines with J gene TRBJ2-1, with 8 positions matching TRBD2. V was clipped by 0 bases and J by 7 bases; unmatched bases: 14. Germline loops: CDR1 MRHNA, CDR2 SNTAGT. There are 18 residues in the CDR3. The CDR3 DNA is TGTGCCAGCAGTGACTCAGCCGAGAGAAGCGGGAGAGGGAATGAGCAGTTCTTC. This sequence encodes CASSDSAERSGRGNEQFF.

This chain links TRBV6-4 with TRBJ2-3, with 8 bases that match TRBD2. The CDR3 sequence is 16 residues long. Germline lookup yields CDR1 MRHNA and CDR2 SNTAGT. The V and J ends lost 6 bases and 2 bases, in that order; junction bases with no gene match: 10. Written as DNA, the CDR3 is TGTGCCAGCAGCCGACTAGCGTGGTCCCCCACAGATACGCAGTATTTT. It yields the protein CASSRLAWSPTDTQYF.

A single count supports this clone. V and J are TRBV28 and TRBJ2-7; 11 bases agree with TRBD2. Germline assignment: CDR1 MDHEN and CDR2 SYDVKM. This CDR3 has 16 amino acids. After removal of 6 bases from V and 0 bases from J, the junction contained 7 bases not matched to a gene. The CDR3: CASSFLGLAASYEQYF. CDR3 DNA sequence: TGTGCCAGCAGCTTCCTGGGACTAGCGGCCTCCTACGAGCAGTACTTC.

This sequence joins TRBV7-2 and TRBJ1-1, with D uncertain. V dropped 0 bases and J dropped 6 bases, with 8 bases sitting between them. CDR3 length equals 13 residues. Germline lookup yields CDR1 SGHTA and CDR2 FQGNSA. The CDR3: CASSLAGVAEAFF. The CDR3 DNA reads TGTGCCAGCAGCTTAGCCGGGGTTGCTGAAGCTTTCTTT.

This clone showed up just once. This sequence joins TRBV19 and TRBJ1-2; TRBD1 is a possible D gene (6 bases). The V gene's germline CDR1 is LNHDA and CDR2 SQIVND (reference sequence). V shed 11 bases and J shed 2 bases, with 18 bases lying between them. The CDR3 consists of 14 residues. CDR3 in DNA: TGTGCCTCGGGACAACGAAATCGAAACTATGGCTACACCTTC. This gives the protein CASGQRNRNYGYTF.

This rearrangement joins TRBV14 to TRBJ1-4, with 11 positions matching TRBD1. The V gene's germline CDR1 is SGHDN and CDR2 FVKESK. J gave up 1 base and V 3 bases, and 7 bases lay outside the gene matches. The CDR3 is 18 amino acids. The CDR3 region has the DNA TGTGCCAGCAGCCAGGACAGGGGGCTTGGAAGAACTAATGAAAAACTGTTTTTT. Encoded protein: CASSQDRGLGRTNEKLFF.

The J gene is TRBJ1-1, the V gene TRBV2, with TRBD1 matching over 7 bases. Germline V lookup: CDR1 SNHLY, CDR2 FYNNEI. The length of the CDR3 is 13 residues. Trimming took 6 bases from V and 0 from J; bases not matched to a gene: 1. CDR3 residues: CASRGTVNTEAFF. CDR3 DNA: TGTGCCAGCAGGGGGACAGTGAACACTGAAGCTTTCTTT.

This chain links TRBV5-1 with TRBJ1-2, with D unclear. This CDR3 is built from 17 residues. From germline, CDR1 is SGHRS and CDR2 YFSETQ. The V end was cut by 2 bases, the J end by 2 bases, with 19 bases between. CDR3 sequence reads: CASSFWPDVGLNYGYTF. DNA of the CDR3: TGCGCCAGCAGCTTTTGGCCGGACGTCGGACTAAACTATGGCTACACCTTC.